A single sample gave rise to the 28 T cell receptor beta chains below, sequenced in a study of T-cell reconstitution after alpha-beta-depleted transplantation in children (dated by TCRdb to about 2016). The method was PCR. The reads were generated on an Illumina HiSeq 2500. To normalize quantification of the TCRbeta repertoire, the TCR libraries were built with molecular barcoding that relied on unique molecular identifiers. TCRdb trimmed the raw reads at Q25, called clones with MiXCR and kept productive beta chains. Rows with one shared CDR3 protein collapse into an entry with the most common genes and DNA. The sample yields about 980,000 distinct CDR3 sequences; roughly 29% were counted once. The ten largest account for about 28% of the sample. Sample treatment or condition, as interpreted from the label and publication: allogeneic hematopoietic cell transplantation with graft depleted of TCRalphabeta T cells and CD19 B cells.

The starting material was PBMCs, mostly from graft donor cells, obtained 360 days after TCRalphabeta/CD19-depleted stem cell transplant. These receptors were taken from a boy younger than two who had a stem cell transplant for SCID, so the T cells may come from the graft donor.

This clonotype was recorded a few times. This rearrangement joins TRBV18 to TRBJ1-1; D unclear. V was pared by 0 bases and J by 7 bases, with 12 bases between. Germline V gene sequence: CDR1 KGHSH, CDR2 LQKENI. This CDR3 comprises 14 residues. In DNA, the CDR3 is TGTGCCAGCTCACCACCCAACCGGTTAGGTGAAGCTTTCTTT. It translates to CASSPPNRLGEAFF.

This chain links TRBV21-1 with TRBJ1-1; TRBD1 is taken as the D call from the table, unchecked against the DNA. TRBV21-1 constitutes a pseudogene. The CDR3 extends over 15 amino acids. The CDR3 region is CACSKGRGRGTEAFF. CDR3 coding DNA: TGTGCCTGCAGCAAAGGCAGGGGTAGGGGCACTGAAGCTTTCTTT.

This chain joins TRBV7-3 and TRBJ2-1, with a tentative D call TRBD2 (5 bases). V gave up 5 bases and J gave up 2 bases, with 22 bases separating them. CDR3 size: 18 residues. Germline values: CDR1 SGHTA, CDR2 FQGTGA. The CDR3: CASSRTPTGSGTYNEQFF. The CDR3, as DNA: TGTGCCAGCAGCCGTACCCCTACGGGCTCGGGAACCTACAATGAGCAGTTCTTC.

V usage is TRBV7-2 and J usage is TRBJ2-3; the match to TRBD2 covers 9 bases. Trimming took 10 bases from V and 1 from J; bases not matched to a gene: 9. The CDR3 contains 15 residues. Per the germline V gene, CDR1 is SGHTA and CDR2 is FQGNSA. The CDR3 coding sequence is TGTGCCACCTCCCCCCGGACTAGCGGCACAGATACGCAGTATTTT. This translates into CATSPRTSGTDTQYF.

This CDR3 reads CASSHTYPGTSGGARETQYF. CDR3 DNA: TGTGCCAGCAGCCATACGTACCCCGGGACTAGCGGGGGGGCCAGAGAGACCCAGTACTTC. The chain is built from TRBV3-1 and TRBJ2-5, with 16 bases lining up with TRBD2. Germline V gives CDR1 LGHDT, CDR2 YNNKEL (reference sequence). CDR3 length equals 20 residues. V gave up 3 bases and J gave up 4 bases; unmatched junction bases: 14.

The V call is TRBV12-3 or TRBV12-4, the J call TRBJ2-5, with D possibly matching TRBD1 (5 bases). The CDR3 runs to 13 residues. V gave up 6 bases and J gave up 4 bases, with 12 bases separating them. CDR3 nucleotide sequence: TGTGCCAGCAGCCACCAGGGTATAGAGACCCAGTACTTC. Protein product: CASSHQGIETQYF.

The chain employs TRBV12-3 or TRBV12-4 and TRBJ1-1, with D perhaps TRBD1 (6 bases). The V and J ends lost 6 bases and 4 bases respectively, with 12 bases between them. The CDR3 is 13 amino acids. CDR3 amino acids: CASRLTTGTEAFF. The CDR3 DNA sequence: TGTGCCAGCAGGCTAACGACAGGCACTGAAGCTTTCTTT.

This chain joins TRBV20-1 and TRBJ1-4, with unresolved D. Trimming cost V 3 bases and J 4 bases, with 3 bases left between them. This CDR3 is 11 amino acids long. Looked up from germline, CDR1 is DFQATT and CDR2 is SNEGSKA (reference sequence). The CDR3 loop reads CSASSNEKLFF. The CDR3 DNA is TGCAGTGCTAGTAGTAATGAAAAACTGTTTTTT.

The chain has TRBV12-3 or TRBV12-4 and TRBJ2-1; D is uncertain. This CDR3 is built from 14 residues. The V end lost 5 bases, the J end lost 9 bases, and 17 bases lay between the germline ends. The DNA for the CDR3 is TGTGCCAGCAGTCTCCAATTAGGAATGGGTGAGCAGTTCTTC. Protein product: CASSLQLGMGEQFF.

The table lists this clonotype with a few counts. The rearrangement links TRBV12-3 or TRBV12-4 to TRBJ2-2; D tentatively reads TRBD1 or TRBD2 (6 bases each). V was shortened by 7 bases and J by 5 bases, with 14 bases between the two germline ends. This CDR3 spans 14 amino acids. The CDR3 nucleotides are TGTGCCAGCATCTTGAGGAGGGGGACCGGGGAGCTGTTTTTT. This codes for CASILRRGTGELFF.

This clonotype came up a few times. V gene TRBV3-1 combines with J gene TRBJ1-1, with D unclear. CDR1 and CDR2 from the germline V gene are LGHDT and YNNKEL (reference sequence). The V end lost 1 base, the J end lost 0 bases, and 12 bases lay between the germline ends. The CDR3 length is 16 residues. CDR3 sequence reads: CASSQGGNSVNTEAFF. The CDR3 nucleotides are TGTGCCAGCAGCCAAGGAGGAAACTCTGTGAACACTGAAGCTTTCTTT.

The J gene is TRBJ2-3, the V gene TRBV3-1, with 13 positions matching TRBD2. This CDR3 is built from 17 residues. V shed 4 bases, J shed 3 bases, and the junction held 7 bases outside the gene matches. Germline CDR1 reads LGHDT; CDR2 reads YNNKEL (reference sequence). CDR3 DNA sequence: TGTGCCAGCAGCCCTGGACTAGCGGGGGTCGGGACAGATACGCAGTATTTT. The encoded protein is CASSPGLAGVGTDTQYF.

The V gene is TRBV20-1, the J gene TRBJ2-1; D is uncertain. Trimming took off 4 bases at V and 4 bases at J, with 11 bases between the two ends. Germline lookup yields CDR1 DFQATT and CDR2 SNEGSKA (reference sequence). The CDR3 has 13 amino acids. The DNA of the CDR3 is TGCAGTGCTAAGGCGCCCCCTTACAATGAGCAGTTCTTC. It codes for CSAKAPPYNEQFF.

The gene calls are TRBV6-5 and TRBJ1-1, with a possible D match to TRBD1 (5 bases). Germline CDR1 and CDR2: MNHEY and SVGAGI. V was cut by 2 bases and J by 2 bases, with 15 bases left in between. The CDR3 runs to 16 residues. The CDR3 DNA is TGTGCCAGCAGTTACCCCAGAGGGGCCACAAACACTGAAGCTTTCTTT. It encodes CASSYPRGATNTEAFF.

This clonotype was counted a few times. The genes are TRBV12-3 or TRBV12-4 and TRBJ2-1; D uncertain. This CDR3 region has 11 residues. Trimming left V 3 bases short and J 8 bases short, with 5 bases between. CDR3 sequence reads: CASSFKHEQFF. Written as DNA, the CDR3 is TGTGCCAGCAGTTTCAAGCATGAGCAGTTCTTC.

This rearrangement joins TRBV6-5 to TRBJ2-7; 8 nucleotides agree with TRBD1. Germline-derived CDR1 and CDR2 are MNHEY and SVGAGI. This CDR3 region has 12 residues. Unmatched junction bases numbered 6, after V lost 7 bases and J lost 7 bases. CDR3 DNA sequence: TGTGCCAGCACCGGACAGGGTGAAGAGCAGTACTTC. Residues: CASTGQGEEQYF.

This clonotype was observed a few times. CDR3 region: CASSQTGGRGTFF. As DNA, the CDR3 is TGCGCCAGCAGCCAAACGGGCGGCAGGGGGACTTTCTTT. The J gene is TRBJ1-1, the V gene TRBV4-1; TRBD1 matches at 7 bases. Germline CDR1 MGHRA, CDR2 YSYEKL. CDR3 size: 13 residues. The V gene end was trimmed by 2 bases and the J gene end by 12 bases; junction bases not matched to a gene: 9.

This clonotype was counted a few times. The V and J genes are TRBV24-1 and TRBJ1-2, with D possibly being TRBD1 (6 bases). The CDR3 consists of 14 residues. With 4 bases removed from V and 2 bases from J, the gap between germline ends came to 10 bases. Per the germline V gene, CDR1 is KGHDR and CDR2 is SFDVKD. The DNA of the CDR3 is TGTGCCACCAGTGACCGTGGACAGAACTATGGCTACACCTTC. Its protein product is CATSDRGQNYGYTF.

CDR3 coding DNA: TGTGCCAGCACCCAGCTCTCCAATTCACCCCTCCACTTT. Amino acid sequence: CASTQLSNSPLHF. The V call is TRBV12-3 or TRBV12-4, the J call TRBJ1-6; D unresolved. Deletions cut 7 bases from V and 7 bases from J, with 11 bases between. The CDR3 is 13 residues long.

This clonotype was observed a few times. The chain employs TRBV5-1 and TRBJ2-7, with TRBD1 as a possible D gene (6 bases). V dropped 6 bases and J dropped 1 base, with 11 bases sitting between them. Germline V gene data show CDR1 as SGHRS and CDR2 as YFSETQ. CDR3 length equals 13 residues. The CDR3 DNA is TGCGCCAGCAAACAGGGCCTGTCCTACGAGCAGTACTTC. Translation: CASKQGLSYEQYF. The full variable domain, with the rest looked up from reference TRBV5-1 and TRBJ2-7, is KAGVTQTPRYLIKTRGQQVTLSCSPISGHRSVSWYQQTPGQGLQFLFEYFSETQRNKGNFPGRFSGRQFSNSRSEMNVSTLELGDSALYLCASKQGLSYEQYFGPGTRLTVT.

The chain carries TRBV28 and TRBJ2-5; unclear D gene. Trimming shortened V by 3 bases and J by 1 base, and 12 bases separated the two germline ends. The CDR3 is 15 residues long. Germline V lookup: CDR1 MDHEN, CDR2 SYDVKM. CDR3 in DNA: TGTGCCAGCAGTTTTCACGGAGTACCCCAAGAGACCCAGTACTTC. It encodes CASSFHGVPQETQYF.

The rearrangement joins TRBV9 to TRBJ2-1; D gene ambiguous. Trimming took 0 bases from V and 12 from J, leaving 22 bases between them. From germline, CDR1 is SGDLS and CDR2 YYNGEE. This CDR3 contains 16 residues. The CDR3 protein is CASSVVRKIARSGQFF. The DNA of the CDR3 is TGTGCCAGCAGCGTAGTGAGGAAAATAGCAAGATCGGGGCAGTTCTTC.

CDR3 bases: TGTGCCAGCAGCCACTCCGGGACTAGGTATGAGCAGTTCTTC. Amino acids: CASSHSGTRYEQFF. This rearrangement joins TRBV4-2 to TRBJ2-1; TRBD2 agrees at 8 bases. Trimming took 3 bases from V and 8 from J; bases not matched to a gene: 6. This CDR3 has 14 amino acids. Germline V lookup: CDR1 LGHNA, CDR2 YNFKEQ.

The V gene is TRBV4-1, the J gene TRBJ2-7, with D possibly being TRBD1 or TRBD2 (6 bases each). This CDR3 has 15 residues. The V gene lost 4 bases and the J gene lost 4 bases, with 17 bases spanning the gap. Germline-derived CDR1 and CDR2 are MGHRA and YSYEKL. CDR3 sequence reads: CASSRQEGRPYEQYF. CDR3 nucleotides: TGCGCCAGCAGCCGACAGGAGGGGCGCCCGTACGAGCAGTACTTC.

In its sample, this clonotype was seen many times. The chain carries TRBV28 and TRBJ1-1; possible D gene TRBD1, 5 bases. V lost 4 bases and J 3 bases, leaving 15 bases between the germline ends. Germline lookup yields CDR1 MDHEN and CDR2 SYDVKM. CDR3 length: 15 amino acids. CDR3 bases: TGTGCCAGCAGTTCCCCGGGGCAGGGTTACACTGAAGCTTTCTTT. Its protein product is CASSSPGQGYTEAFF.

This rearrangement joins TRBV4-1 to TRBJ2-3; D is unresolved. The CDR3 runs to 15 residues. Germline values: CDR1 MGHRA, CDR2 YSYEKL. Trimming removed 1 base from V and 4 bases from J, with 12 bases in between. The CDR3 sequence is CASSQAGRGPDTQYF. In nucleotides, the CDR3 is TGCGCCAGCAGCCAAGCGGGCCGTGGACCAGATACGCAGTATTTT.

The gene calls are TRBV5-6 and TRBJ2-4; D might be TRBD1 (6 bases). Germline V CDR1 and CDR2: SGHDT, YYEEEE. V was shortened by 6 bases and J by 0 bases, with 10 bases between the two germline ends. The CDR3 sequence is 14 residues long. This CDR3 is CASTMTGAKNIQYF. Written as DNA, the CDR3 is TGTGCCAGCACTATGACAGGAGCCAAAAACATTCAGTACTTC.

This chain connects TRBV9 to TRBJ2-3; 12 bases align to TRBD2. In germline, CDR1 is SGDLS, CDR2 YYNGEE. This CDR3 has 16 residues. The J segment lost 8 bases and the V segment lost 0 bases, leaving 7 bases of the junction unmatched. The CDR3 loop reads CASSVALAGGHITQYF. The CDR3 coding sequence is TGTGCCAGCAGCGTAGCCCTAGCGGGGGGGCACATTACGCAGTATTTT.